This note documents a single TCR beta chain sequence. The antigen is unknown. The source of the sample is a study of OX40 agonist ivuxolimab in advanced cancers. Study-wide background: All patients had ivuxolimab intravenously every 2 weeks at 0.01 to 10 mg/kg.

The assay was immunoSEQ multiplex PCR, and TCRdb's table has in-frame clones only and misses some. The sample has some 10,000 clones; 70% to 85% are singletons. Germline CDR1 and CDR2: SGHVS and FQNEAQ. CDR3 size: 13 residues. Trimming took 4 bases from V and 1 from J, leaving 6 bases between them. Study results and caveats: Not determined was the antigen specificity of the expanded peripheral T cells. Averaged across samples, CD8+ T cells carried more expanded clones than CD4+ did.

The TCR comes from an adult with an advanced solid tumor such as melanoma, head and neck, liver or kidney cancer. The sample here was CD4+ or CD8+ T cells sorted from blood, taken in a trial of the OX40 agonist ivuxolimab. J is TRBJ2-3 and V is TRBV7-8; D not certain. The CDR3 DNA reads as TGTGCCAGCAGCTCACTACGCACAGATACGCAGTATTTT. Encoded protein: CASSSLRTDTQYF.